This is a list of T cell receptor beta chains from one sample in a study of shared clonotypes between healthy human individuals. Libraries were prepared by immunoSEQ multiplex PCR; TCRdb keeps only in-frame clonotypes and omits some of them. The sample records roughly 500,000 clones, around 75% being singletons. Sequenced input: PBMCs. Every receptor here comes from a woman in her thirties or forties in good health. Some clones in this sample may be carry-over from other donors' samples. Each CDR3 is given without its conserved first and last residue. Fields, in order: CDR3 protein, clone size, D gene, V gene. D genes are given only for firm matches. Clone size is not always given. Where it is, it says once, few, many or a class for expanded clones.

CDR3: ASSNSRTSGISYNEQF
size: once
D: TRBD2
V: TRBV5-1

CDR3: ASSPWGGNYEQY
size: -
D: TRBD2
V: TRBV7-2

CDR3: ASSQGLERDEQF
size: -
D: -
V: TRBV4-3

CDR3: ASSSSGRGEQY
size: -
D: -
V: TRBV28

CDR3: ASSLLGPSTGELF
size: -
D: -
V: TRBV5-5

CDR3: AGGQGHYGYT
size: -
D: TRBD1
V: TRBV30

CDR3: ASSVGIAGGPSDTQY
size: -
D: TRBD2
V: TRBV9

CDR3: ASSPDRGRGNTEAF
size: -
D: TRBD1
V: TRBV5-8

CDR3: ASSPDRGYNEQF
size: -
D: -
V: TRBV11-2

CDR3: ASSESPTNEKLF
size: many
D: -
V: TRBV2

CDR3: ASSPHLQGLAKNIQY
size: -
D: -
V: TRBV4-1

CDR3: ASSQDLGQGGYGYT
size: -
D: TRBD1
V: TRBV4-3

CDR3: ASSVVLAGEQY
size: -
D: -
V: TRBV2

CDR3: ASRLPLTSGEQF
size: -
D: TRBD2
V: TRBV7-2

CDR3: SVKKGTLDEQY
size: -
D: -
V: TRBV29-1

CDR3: ASPPGGEAF
size: -
D: -
V: TRBV23-1

CDR3: ASSQDGWGTDTQY
size: few
D: -
V: TRBV4-3

CDR3: ASSLTENTEAF
size: few
D: -
V: TRBV7-3

CDR3: ASSLNPNTGELF
size: once
D: -
V: TRBV7-3

CDR3: ASSSNRGGADTQY
size: -
D: -
V: TRBV11-2

CDR3: SARQTYEQY
size: -
D: -
V: TRBV20-1

CDR3: ASTGGTSRRYEQY
size: once
D: TRBD2
V: TRBV10-2

CDR3: ASSSPTGTGGYT
size: few
D: -
V: TRBV7-2

CDR3: ASKGTSYNEQF
size: -
D: -
V: TRBV2

CDR3: SVTPGIDEQF
size: -
D: -
V: TRBV29-1

CDR3: ASSEALRGRETQY
size: few
D: TRBD1
V: TRBV6-1

CDR3: ASQPSVNIQY
size: -
D: -
V: TRBV6-1

CDR3: ASSRINQPQH
size: -
D: -
V: TRBV28

CDR3: ASSGQGWYGYT
size: -
D: TRBD1
V: TRBV25-1

CDR3: SVELTGQGRNEQF
size: -
D: TRBD1
V: TRBV29-1

CDR3: ASSSIDRGYT
size: once
D: -
V: TRBV5-4

CDR3: ASSGQANQPQH
size: -
D: TRBD1
V: TRBV19

CDR3: ASSLQRHEKLF
size: once
D: -
V: TRBV27

CDR3: ATHRDGNQPQH
size: -
D: -
V: TRBV19

CDR3: ASSPPQSYEQY
size: -
D: -
V: TRBV18

CDR3: ASSSPGTGGRSTDTQY
size: -
D: TRBD1
V: TRBV9

CDR3: ASRSGSSYNEQF
size: -
D: -
V: TRBV28

CDR3: ASSIGAEANYGYT
size: -
D: -
V: TRBV19

CDR3: ASSVRINGELF
size: -
D: -
V: TRBV9

CDR3: ASAPQDSVTEAF
size: -
D: -
V: TRBV12-5

CDR3: ASSLYGNSGNTIY
size: -
D: -
V: TRBV5-6

CDR3: APALGVGTDTQY
size: -
D: -
V: TRBV10-1

CDR3: ASSLGGRVDRDGNTIY
size: -
D: -
V: TRBV5-4

CDR3: ASSHSGTAFLLNTGELF
size: -
D: TRBD1
V: TRBV4-1

CDR3: ASSLGTQGATEAF
size: -
D: TRBD1
V: TRBV27

CDR3: ASSPRAGGHGELF
size: -
D: TRBD1
V: TRBV19

CDR3: ACSGTGSSPLH
size: -
D: TRBD1
V: TRBV30

CDR3: ASNRDRVYEQY
size: -
D: TRBD1
V: TRBV28

CDR3: AWRRGGTDTQY
size: -
D: TRBD2
V: TRBV30

CDR3: ASSGTVSGTEAF
size: -
D: -
V: TRBV18

CDR3: ASSLASFRLADHNEQF
size: -
D: TRBD2
V: TRBV7-2

CDR3: AWSVAGAGEQY
size: -
D: TRBD2
V: TRBV30

CDR3: ASSQGWQAYNEQF
size: -
D: -
V: TRBV11-3

CDR3: ASSPGQGRSTGELF
size: -
D: TRBD1
V: TRBV18

CDR3: ASSGTPTSYEQY
size: -
D: -
V: TRBV19

CDR3: ASSFRGLSNEQF
size: once
D: -
V: TRBV7-3

CDR3: ASSLASSGVYNEQF
size: -
D: TRBD2
V: TRBV5-1